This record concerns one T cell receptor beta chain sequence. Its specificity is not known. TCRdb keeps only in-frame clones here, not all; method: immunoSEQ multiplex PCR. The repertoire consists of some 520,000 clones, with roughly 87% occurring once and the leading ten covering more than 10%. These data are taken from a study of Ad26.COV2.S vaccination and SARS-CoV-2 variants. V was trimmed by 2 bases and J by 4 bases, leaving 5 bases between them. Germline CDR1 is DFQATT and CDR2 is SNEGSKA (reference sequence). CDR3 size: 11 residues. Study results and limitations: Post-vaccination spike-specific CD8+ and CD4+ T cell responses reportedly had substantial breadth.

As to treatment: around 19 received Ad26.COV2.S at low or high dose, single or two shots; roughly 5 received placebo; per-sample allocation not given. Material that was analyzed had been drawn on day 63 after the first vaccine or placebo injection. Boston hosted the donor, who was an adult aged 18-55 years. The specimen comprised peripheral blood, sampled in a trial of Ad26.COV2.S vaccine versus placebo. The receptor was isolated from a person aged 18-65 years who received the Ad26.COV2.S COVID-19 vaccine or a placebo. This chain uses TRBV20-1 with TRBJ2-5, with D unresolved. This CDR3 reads CSARNVETQYF. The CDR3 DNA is TGCAGTGCTAGAAATGTAGAGACCCAGTACTTC.